The rows below give T cell receptor beta chains drawn from one sample of a study of CD8+ T cells in alopecia areata. Produced via immunoSEQ multiplex PCR; TCRdb's table is partial and in-frame only. The sample records roughly 250,000 clones, 67% being singletons. This material consisted of CD4+ T cells sorted from blood, taken at week 0. These receptors were obtained from a human donor with alopecia areata. Both conserved end residues are part of each CDR3. The order of the fields is CDR3 protein, CDR3 DNA, clone size, J gene, V gene, D gene. A D gene is named only where the DNA matches it firmly. Not all rows give a size; the values are once, few, many and, for expanded clones, a class.

CDR3 protein: CASSLAGLPLSAGANVLTF
CDR3 DNA: TGTGCCAGCAGCTTAGCTGGACTGCCTCTATCAGCGGGGGCCAACGTCCTGACTTTC
clone size: -
J gene: TRBJ2-6
V gene: TRBV7-2
D gene: -

CDR3 protein: CASSVAGGSNQPQHF
CDR3 DNA: TGTGCCAGCAGTGTCGCAGGGGGCAGCAATCAGCCCCAGCATTTT
clone size: -
J gene: TRBJ1-5
V gene: TRBV6-1
D gene: TRBD1

CDR3 protein: CSVEGGSTYNEQFF
CDR3 DNA: TGCAGCGTTGAGGGGGGATCCACCTACAATGAGCAGTTCTTC
clone size: few
J gene: TRBJ2-1
V gene: TRBV29-1
D gene: -

CDR3 protein: CSVMGRGPTNEKLFF
CDR3 DNA: TGCAGCGTGATGGGCAGGGGGCCGACTAATGAAAAACTGTTTTTT
clone size: -
J gene: TRBJ1-4
V gene: TRBV29-1
D gene: TRBD1

CDR3 protein: CASSEEVQPQHF
CDR3 DNA: TGTGCCAGCAGTGAAGAGGTTCAGCCCCAGCATTTT
clone size: -
J gene: TRBJ1-5
V gene: TRBV2
D gene: -

CDR3 protein: CAWSVSSPYNSPLHF
CDR3 DNA: TGTGCCTGGAGTGTATCCAGCCCTTATAATTCACCCCTCCACTTT
clone size: -
J gene: TRBJ1-6
V gene: TRBV30
D gene: -

CDR3 protein: CASSKDASNTGELFF
CDR3 DNA: TGTGCCAGCAGCAAGGACGCCTCGAACACCGGGGAGCTGTTTTTT
clone size: -
J gene: TRBJ2-2
V gene: TRBV7-3
D gene: -

CDR3 protein: CSAWGQGETQYF
CDR3 DNA: TGCAGCGCTTGGGGACAGGGTGAGACCCAGTACTTC
clone size: few
J gene: TRBJ2-5
V gene: TRBV29-1
D gene: TRBD1

CDR3 protein: CAWTREREKLFF
CDR3 DNA: TGTGCCTGGACTCGGGAGAGGGAAAAACTGTTTTTT
clone size: -
J gene: TRBJ1-4
V gene: TRBV30
D gene: -

CDR3 protein: CASRRPVTGELFF
CDR3 DNA: TGTGCCAGCAGGCGACCTGTCACCGGGGAGCTGTTTTTT
clone size: few
J gene: TRBJ2-2
V gene: TRBV7-9
D gene: -

CDR3 protein: CASSLDRYNEQFF
CDR3 DNA: TGTGCCAGCAGCTTAGATCGCTACAATGAGCAGTTCTTC
clone size: -
J gene: TRBJ2-1
V gene: TRBV11-2
D gene: -

CDR3 protein: CASSRGDTRLSNQPQHF
CDR3 DNA: TGTGCCAGCAGCCGGGGGGACACACGGCTTAGCAATCAGCCCCAGCATTTT
clone size: -
J gene: TRBJ1-5
V gene: TRBV5-6
D gene: -

CDR3 protein: CSVVPGGTDTQYF
CDR3 DNA: TGCAGCGTTGTTCCAGGGGGAACAGATACGCAGTATTTT
clone size: -
J gene: TRBJ2-3
V gene: TRBV29-1
D gene: TRBD1

CDR3 protein: CASSLIQGAGSPLHF
CDR3 DNA: TGCGCCAGCAGCCTTATACAGGGGGCTGGGTCACCCCTCCACTTT
clone size: few
J gene: TRBJ1-6
V gene: TRBV4-3
D gene: TRBD1

CDR3 protein: CASSLGQGNTEAFF
CDR3 DNA: TGTGCCAGTAGTCTGGGACAGGGAAACACTGAAGCTTTCTTT
clone size: few
J gene: TRBJ1-1
V gene: TRBV19
D gene: TRBD1

CDR3 protein: CASSATGGVYGYTF
CDR3 DNA: TGTGCCAGCAGTGCGACAGGGGGGGTCTATGGCTACACCTTC
clone size: -
J gene: TRBJ1-2
V gene: TRBV28
D gene: TRBD1

CDR3 protein: CASSRAIRDIGSDEQFF
CDR3 DNA: TGTGCCAGCAGCCGAGCGATCCGGGACATAGGGTCCGATGAGCAGTTCTTC
clone size: -
J gene: TRBJ2-1
V gene: TRBV4-2
D gene: -

CDR3 protein: CASSLARTESNQPQHF
CDR3 DNA: TGTGCCAGCAGCTTAGCCCGGACAGAAAGCAATCAGCCCCAGCATTTT
clone size: -
J gene: TRBJ1-5
V gene: TRBV7-2
D gene: -

CDR3 protein: CASSLAGVRPLHF
CDR3 DNA: TGTGCCAGCAGCTTAGCCGGGGTACGGCCCCTCCACTTT
clone size: -
J gene: TRBJ1-6
V gene: TRBV7-8
D gene: -

CDR3 protein: CAIKGQGANQPQHF
CDR3 DNA: TGTGCCATAAAGGGACAGGGGGCGAATCAGCCCCAGCATTTT
clone size: once
J gene: TRBJ1-5
V gene: TRBV10-3
D gene: TRBD1

CDR3 protein: CASSLGLLYGYTF
CDR3 DNA: TGCGCCAGCAGCCTGGGACTCCTCTATGGCTACACCTTC
clone size: -
J gene: TRBJ1-2
V gene: TRBV5-1
D gene: -

CDR3 protein: CASSPSPAGGWSSTDTQYF
CDR3 DNA: TGTGCCAGCAGTCCCAGCCCCGCGGGCGGTTGGTCTAGCACAGATACGCAGTATTTT
clone size: -
J gene: TRBJ2-3
V gene: TRBV27
D gene: -

CDR3 protein: CATSRPTIAKNIQYF
CDR3 DNA: TGTGCCACCAGCAGACCGACAATAGCCAAAAACATTCAGTACTTC
clone size: -
J gene: TRBJ2-4
V gene: TRBV15
D gene: -

CDR3 protein: CASSLPRENEQYF
CDR3 DNA: TGTGCCAGCAGCTTGCCCAGGGAAAACGAGCAGTACTTC
clone size: -
J gene: TRBJ2-7
V gene: TRBV5-4
D gene: -

CDR3 protein: CATSRVDSGSQETQYF
CDR3 DNA: TGTGCCACCAGCAGGGTTGATAGCGGGTCCCAAGAGACCCAGTACTTC
clone size: -
J gene: TRBJ2-5
V gene: TRBV15
D gene: TRBD2

CDR3 protein: CATSRDQGFYGYTF
CDR3 DNA: TGTGCCACCAGCAGAGATCAAGGGTTCTATGGCTACACCTTC
clone size: -
J gene: TRBJ1-2
V gene: TRBV15
D gene: -

CDR3 protein: CSVDPTGQHTEAFF
CDR3 DNA: TGCAGCGTTGACCCGACAGGGCAACACACTGAAGCTTTCTTT
clone size: -
J gene: TRBJ1-1
V gene: TRBV29-1
D gene: TRBD1

CDR3 protein: CSAGWDRGRAGELFF
CDR3 DNA: TGCAGCGCAGGGTGGGACAGGGGGCGCGCCGGGGAGCTGTTTTTT
clone size: -
J gene: TRBJ2-2
V gene: TRBV29-1
D gene: TRBD1

CDR3 protein: CASSQDRWGPSPLHF
CDR3 DNA: TGCGCCAGCAGCCAAGATAGGTGGGGGCCGTCACCCCTCCACTTT
clone size: -
J gene: TRBJ1-6
V gene: TRBV4-3
D gene: -

CDR3 protein: CASSLVRQLKETQYF
CDR3 DNA: TGTGCCAGCAGCTTAGTTCGGCAACTTAAAGAGACCCAGTACTTC
clone size: few
J gene: TRBJ2-5
V gene: TRBV7-8
D gene: -